Described below is a single T cell receptor (beta chain) sequence and its context. This record comes from a study of blood T cell repertoires in COVID-19. Study processing details: For nucleated cells, counts were estimated from reference gene primer amplification. Sequenced by immunoSEQ multiplex PCR; TCRdb stores in-frame clones only, minus some. V, J and clone size derive from that table, while D and trimming were established from the DNA sequence. The sample lists 150,000 to 200,000 clones; 92% were seen once. Recruited during active infection, patients (from Seattle) were subsequently followed longitudinally. The CDR3 sequence is 15 residues long. Germline V gene lookup returns CDR1 MGHRA and CDR2 YSYEKL. Germline trimming cut 5 bases from V and 5 bases from J; bases unmatched to any gene: 3.

The TCR sequence derives from a man aged 30 to 45 with COVID-19, enrolled during active disease. The sample taken for sequencing was peripheral blood. The chain couples TRBV4-1 to TRBJ1-6; 10 positions agree with TRBD1. The CDR3, as DNA: TGCGCCAGCAGCAGACAGGGGGCAGATAATTCACCCCTCCACTTT. Amino acids: CASSRQGADNSPLHF.